This TCR beta chain was captured by sequencing in a study of Ad26.COV2.S vaccination and SARS-CoV-2 variants. Findings and caveats of the study: Measurements of TCR breadth and depth may have given underestimates of the total T cell responses. Reportedly, after vaccination the spike-specific CD8+ and CD4+ T cell responses displayed substantial breadth. Non-spike TCR breadth showed similarity between vaccine and placebo recipients. Spike-specific TCR breadth ran higher among vaccine recipients than placebo recipients.

A word on this clone: Its antigen is not known.

TCRdb's table, derived via immunoSEQ multiplex PCR, lists solely in-frame clones and lacks some. This sample has over 6,000 clones; around 83% occur once, and the top ten carry 25% to 30%. The V and J ends lost 2 bases and 6 bases respectively, with 11 bases between them. The CDR3 consists of 14 residues. The germline gives CDR1 SGHTA, CDR2 FQGNSA. V usage is TRBV7-2 and J usage is TRBJ2-1; D unresolved. Sequenced here: peripheral blood, sampled after recovery from COVID-19. The sequence came from a human donor who had recovered from COVID-19. CDR3 bases: TGTGCCAGCAGCTTATCGCCGGGCCTCAATGAGCAGTTCTTC. Amino acids: CASSLSPGLNEQFF. The full variable domain, in which reference TRBV7-2 and TRBJ2-1 provide the parts outside the CDR3, is GAGVSQSPSNKVTEKGKDVELRCDPISGHTALYWYRQSLGQGLEFLIYFQGNSAPDKSGLPSDRFSAERTGGSVSTLTIQRTQQEDSAVYLCASSLSPGLNEQFFGPGTRLTVL.